This record looks at one TCR beta chain sequence and its context. No antigen is known for it. The V gene's germline CDR1 is MDHEN and CDR2 SYDVKM. The CDR3 is made up of 15 amino acids. Trimming pared 4 bases from V and 5 bases from J, leaving 17 bases between. Peripheral blood was collected from the related graft donor on the marrow donation day. Assay: immunoSEQ multiplex PCR; the TCRdb copy retains only in-frame clones and omits some. The sample shows tens of thousands of clones, no singletons; the ten largest hold 6.6%. The entry originates in a study of T cells after posttransplantation cyclophosphamide. Study findings and constraints: Tissue-infiltrating T cells from skin or gut overlapped little with blood T cells. Later post-transplant blood repertoires were often dominated by donor CD8+ memory clones.

Input material: PBMCs. The receptor was derived from a woman between 55 and 75 years old in good health, CMV-negative, and a related stem cell transplant donor. The chain recombines TRBV28 with TRBJ1-2; possible D gene TRBD1, 6 bases. The CDR3, as DNA: TGTGCCAGCAGTTCAACAAGGGGACAAGATTATGGCTACACCTTC. Amino acid sequence: CASSSTRGQDYGYTF.